This T cell receptor (beta chain) was recovered during a study of CD8 T cells in Susac syndrome. Notes on the study in general: The total CD8+ repertoires yielded more than 15 Susac-specific public clones and the CD8+ TEMRA repertoires yielded five.

The CDR3 has 17 residues. CDR1 is LGHDT and CDR2 is YNNKEL in the germline V gene (reference sequence). Deletions cut 0 bases from V and 0 bases from J, with 12 bases between. Reverse transcription used about 0.45 to 1 ug RNA and random hexamers. Amplification of TCR beta CDR3 used immunoSEQ multiplex PCR across 54 Vbeta and 13 Jbeta. TCRdb processed the immunoSEQ multiplex PCR reads anew with MiXCR; each CDR3 protein has one entry. The sample carries 70,000 to 85,000 distinct CDR3 sequences, approximately 96% recorded once. In the case of this clonotype: Its antigen is undetermined.

Sequencing targeted TCR beta in blood CD8+ and CD4+ T cells. The sample consisted of CD8+ T cells from PBMCs. The chain combines TRBV3-1 with TRBJ2-1; no firm D call. The sequence was collected from a human donor with Susac syndrome. The CDR3 region has the DNA TGTGCCAGCAGCCAAGAGGGCCCCCATAGCTCCTACAATGAGCAGTTCTTC. It yields the protein CASSQEGPHSSYNEQFF.